This T cell receptor (beta chain) was recorded in a study of cytomegalovirus exposure and HLA in healthy donors. Germline CDR1 LNHDA, CDR2 SQIVND (reference sequence). The CDR3 runs to 13 residues. V shed 5 bases, J shed 6 bases, and the junction held 4 bases outside the gene matches. Primers included in the PCR were 60 Vbeta and 13 Jbeta primers. The authors' processing: Later analysis identified some 88 million unique TCR beta chains, 9 million to 13 million shared. Measured with immunoSEQ multiplex PCR; TCRdb has only the in-frame clones, and not every one. V, J and clone size derive from that table, while D and trimming were established from the DNA sequence. The sample has around 200,000 clones, over 80% seen once. Broader study findings: CMV serostatus alone was available as immune exposure information.

This clone is a singleton in its sample. What it recognizes is unknown. This TCR derives from a man in his forties in good health and CMV-seropositive. Sequencing was carried out using PBMCs. This sequence joins TRBV19 and TRBJ1-2; TRBD1 agrees at 9 bases. CDR3 sequence: CASSPRTGDGYTF. The CDR3 nucleotides read TGTGCCAGTAGTCCCCGGACAGGGGATGGCTACACCTTC.